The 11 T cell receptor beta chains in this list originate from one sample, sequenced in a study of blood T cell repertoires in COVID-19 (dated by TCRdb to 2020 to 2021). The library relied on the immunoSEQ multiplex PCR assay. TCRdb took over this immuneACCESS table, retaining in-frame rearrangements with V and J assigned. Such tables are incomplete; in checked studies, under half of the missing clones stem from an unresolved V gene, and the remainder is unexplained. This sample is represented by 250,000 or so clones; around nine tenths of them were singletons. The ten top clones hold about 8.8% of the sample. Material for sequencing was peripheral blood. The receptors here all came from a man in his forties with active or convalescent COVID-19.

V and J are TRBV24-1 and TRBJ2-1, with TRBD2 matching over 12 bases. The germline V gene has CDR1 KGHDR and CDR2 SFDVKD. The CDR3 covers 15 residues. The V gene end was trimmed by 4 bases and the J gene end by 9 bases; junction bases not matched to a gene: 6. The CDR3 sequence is CATSETGLAGSEQFF. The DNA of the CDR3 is TGTGCCACCAGTGAAACAGGACTAGCGGGGTCTGAGCAGTTCTTC.

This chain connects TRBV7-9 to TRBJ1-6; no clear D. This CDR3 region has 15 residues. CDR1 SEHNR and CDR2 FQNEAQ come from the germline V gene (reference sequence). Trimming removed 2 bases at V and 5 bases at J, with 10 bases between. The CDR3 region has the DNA TGTGCCAGCAGCTTATCCCACGGTGATAATTCACCCCTCCACTTT. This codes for CASSLSHGDNSPLHF.

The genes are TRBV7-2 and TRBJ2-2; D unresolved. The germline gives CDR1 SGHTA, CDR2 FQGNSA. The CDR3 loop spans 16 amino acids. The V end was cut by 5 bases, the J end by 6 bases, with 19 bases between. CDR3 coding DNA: TGTGCCAGCAGCCTATCCCGCGGCTTCTCGGCCGGGGAGCTGTTTTTT. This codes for CASSLSRGFSAGELFF.

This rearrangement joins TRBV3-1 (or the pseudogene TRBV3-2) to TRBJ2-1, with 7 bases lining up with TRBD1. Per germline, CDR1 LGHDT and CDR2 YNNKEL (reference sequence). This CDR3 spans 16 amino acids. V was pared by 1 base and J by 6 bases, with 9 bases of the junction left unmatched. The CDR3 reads CASSQGVGTASNEQFF. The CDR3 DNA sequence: TGTGCCAGCAGCCAAGGAGTCGGGACAGCAAGCAATGAGCAGTTCTTC.

In nucleotides, the CDR3 is TGTGCCAGCTCACCCGGCGTCCCGGAGGAATCACCCCTCCACTTT. Translated, it gives CASSPGVPEESPLHF. V and J are TRBV18 and TRBJ1-6; D is uncertain. The CDR3 length is 15 residues. V lost 3 bases, J lost 10 bases, and 16 bases lay in between. Germline V gives CDR1 KGHSH, CDR2 LQKENI.

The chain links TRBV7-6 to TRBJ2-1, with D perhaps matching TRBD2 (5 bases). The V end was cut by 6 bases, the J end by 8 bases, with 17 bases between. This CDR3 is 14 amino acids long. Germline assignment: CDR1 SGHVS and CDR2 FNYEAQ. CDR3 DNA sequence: TGTGCCAGCAGAGCGTACATCGGGATTGATGAGCAGTTCTTC. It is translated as CASRAYIGIDEQFF.

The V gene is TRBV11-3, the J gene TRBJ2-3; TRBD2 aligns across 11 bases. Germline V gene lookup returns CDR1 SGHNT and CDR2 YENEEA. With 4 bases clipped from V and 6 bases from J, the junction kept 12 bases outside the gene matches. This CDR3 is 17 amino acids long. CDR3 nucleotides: TGTGCCAGCAGCTCAGACTCGCCTAGCGGGGGGCGGGATACGCAGTATTTT. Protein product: CASSSDSPSGGRDTQYF.

The chain's CDR3 is CASSPSATGLADYNEQFF. CDR3 nucleotide sequence: TGTGCCAGTAGTCCCTCCGCGACGGGACTAGCGGACTACAATGAGCAGTTCTTC. V usage is TRBV19 and J usage is TRBJ2-1; TRBD2 aligns across 11 bases. The CDR3 sequence is 18 residues long. Trimming at V came to 5 bases and at J to 3 bases, leaving 12 bases not matched to a gene. CDR1 and CDR2 (germline): LNHDA, SQIVND (reference sequence).

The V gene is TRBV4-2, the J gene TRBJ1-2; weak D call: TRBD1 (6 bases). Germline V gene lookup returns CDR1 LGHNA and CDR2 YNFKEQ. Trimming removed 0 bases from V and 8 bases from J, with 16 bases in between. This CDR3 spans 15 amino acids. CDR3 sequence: CASSQDQVRGGGYTF. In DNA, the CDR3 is TGTGCCAGCAGCCAAGATCAGGTCAGGGGTGGGGGCTACACCTTC.

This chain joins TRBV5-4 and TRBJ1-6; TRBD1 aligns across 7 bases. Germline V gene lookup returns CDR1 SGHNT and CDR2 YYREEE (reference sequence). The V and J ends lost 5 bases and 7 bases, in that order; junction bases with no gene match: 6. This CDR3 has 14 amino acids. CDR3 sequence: CASRAGQENSPLHF. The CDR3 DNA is TGTGCCAGCAGAGCCGGACAGGAGAATTCACCCCTCCACTTT.

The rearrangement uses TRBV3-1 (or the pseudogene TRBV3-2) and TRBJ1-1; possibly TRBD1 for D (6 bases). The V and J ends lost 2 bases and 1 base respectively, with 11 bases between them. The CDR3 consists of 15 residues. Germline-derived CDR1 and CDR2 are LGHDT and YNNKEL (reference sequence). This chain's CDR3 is CASSQRGGTNTEAFF. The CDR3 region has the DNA TGTGCCAGCAGCCAAAGGGGGGGGACGAACACTGAAGCTTTCTTT.